Listed here are 3 T cell receptor beta chains from one sample, sequenced in a study of T cell repertoires in cytomegalovirus infection. Their cognate antigens are unknown. From the reads, TCRdb called clonotypes with MiXCR, one entry per CDR3 protein. The table lists approximately 120,000 distinct CDR3 sequences, under 30% of them singletons. Source: CD8+ T cells from cultured PBMCs, taken from culture after CMV antigen stimulation. Receptor source: a human donor in good health (CMV status not recorded). Some clones in this sample may be carry-over from other donors' samples.

This clonotype turned up a few times. This rearrangement joins TRBV27 to TRBJ2-7; weak D call: TRBD1 (6 bases). The CDR3 sequence is 14 residues long. Germline V gene data show CDR1 as MNHEY and CDR2 as SMNVEV (reference sequence). V gave up 0 bases and J gave up 1 base, with 7 bases separating them. CDR3 loop: CASSLSGQSYEQYF. DNA for the CDR3: TGTGCCAGCAGTTTATCCGGACAGTCCTACGAGCAGTACTTC.

The chain uses TRBV28 and TRBJ1-5; 12 nucleotides match TRBD1. Germline V gene sequence: CDR1 MDHEN, CDR2 SYDVKM. The CDR3 totals 16 residues. Trimming removed 9 bases from V and 6 bases from J; junction bases left unmatched: 12. CDR3 bases: TGTGCCAGTACAGCGACCGGGACAGGGGGCCGTCAGCCCCAGCATTTT. Its protein product is CASTATGTGGRQPQHF.

This clonotype has a count of ten or more. This rearrangement joins TRBV7-6 to TRBJ1-1; D call uncertain. The CDR3 has 15 residues. Germline V gene sequence: CDR1 SGHVS, CDR2 FNYEAQ. With 5 bases removed from V and 6 bases from J, the gap between germline ends came to 19 bases. Here the CDR3 DNA reads TGTGCCAGCAGCCCCGGGCCCGGGGATGATGCTGAAGCTTTCTTT. It translates to CASSPGPGDDAEAFF.